These 26 T cell receptor beta chains were sequenced from one sample in a study of T-cell reconstitution after alpha-beta-depleted transplantation in children. Unique molecular identifiers featured in how the TCRbeta library was prepared. A single record per CDR3 protein comes from TCRdb applying MiXCR to the PCR reads. The data contain 150,000 to 250,000 distinct CDR3 sequences, less than 15% of them seen just once; the ten biggest clones take up about 13%. This specimen was PBMCs from the stem cell graft donor, taken from the stem cell graft. All receptors come from a human donor who donated a stem cell graft to a child with acute lymphoblastic leukemia.

This clonotype came up a few times. This chain joins TRBV20-1 and TRBJ2-2, with 7 bases fitting TRBD2. The germline V gene encodes CDR1 DFQATT and CDR2 SNEGSKA (reference sequence). V lost 1 base and J lost 0; bases outside the gene matches: 2. The CDR3 totals 15 residues. The CDR3 region is CSARGGGPNTGELFF. CDR3 in DNA: TGCAGTGCTAGAGGGGGGGGACCGAACACCGGGGAGCTGTTTTTT.

This clonotype has more than one count but fewer than ten. The V and J genes are TRBV7-8 and TRBJ2-3; D is possibly TRBD1 or TRBD2 (6 bases each). The V and J ends lost 1 base and 5 bases respectively, with 25 bases between them. The CDR3 has 19 amino acids. Germline V lookup: CDR1 SGHVS, CDR2 FQNEAQ. In nucleotides, the CDR3 is TGTGCCAGCAGCTTAGGAGGGGGGTCGACAGTCCTTCGGGGAGATACGCAGTATTTT. It is translated as CASSLGGGSTVLRGDTQYF.

In this sample, this clonotype turned up many times. J is TRBJ1-3 and V is TRBV4-1; TRBD1 matches 9 bases. Germline V gene sequence: CDR1 MGHRA, CDR2 YSYEKL. J gave up 4 bases and V 4 bases, and 5 bases lay outside the gene matches. This CDR3 spans 15 amino acids. CDR3 in amino acids: CASSRLDRGGNTIYF. The DNA of the CDR3 is TGCGCCAGCAGCCGACTGGACAGGGGAGGAAACACCATATATTTT.

There are a few counts of this clonotype. The chain carries TRBV5-1 and TRBJ2-3; 11 nucleotides match TRBD1. Germline trimming cut 4 bases from V and 2 bases from J; bases unmatched to any gene: 6. Per the germline V gene, CDR1 is SGHRS and CDR2 is YFSETQ. The CDR3 is made up of 16 amino acids. The CDR3 DNA sequence: TGCGCCAGCAGCATTAGGGACAGGGGGACCACAGATACGCAGTATTTT. Translation gives CASSIRDRGTTDTQYF.

This clonotype was counted at least ten times. The chain couples TRBV12-3 or TRBV12-4 to TRBJ2-3; D is possibly TRBD2 (6 bases). V lost 10 bases and J lost 3, with 14 bases in between. CDR3 length: 13 amino acids. The CDR3 reads CATNSGATDTQYF. The CDR3 DNA follows: TGTGCCACCAATAGCGGTGCTACAGATACGCAGTATTTT.

This clonotype was detected many times. The chain joins TRBV7-9 to TRBJ2-7, with 11 bases aligning to TRBD2. CDR1 is SEHNR, CDR2 FQNEAQ, per germline (reference sequence). Germline trimming cut 5 bases from V and 4 bases from J; bases unmatched to any gene: 7. The CDR3 runs 15 residues. CDR3 sequence (DNA): TGTGCCAGCAGCCCAACTAGCGGGAGTCCTTACGAGCAGTACTTC. Residues: CASSPTSGSPYEQYF. Using reference TRBV7-9 and TRBJ2-7 for the parts outside the CDR3, the full variable domain is DTGVSQNPRHKITKRGQNVTFRCDPISEHNRLYWYRQTLGQGPEFLTYFQNEAQLEKSRLLSDRFSAERPKGSFSTLEIQRTEQGDSAMYLCASSPTSGSPYEQYFGPGTRLTVT.

V and J are TRBV20-1 and TRBJ1-2; perhaps TRBD1 as D (5 bases). In germline, CDR1 is DFQATT, CDR2 SNEGSKA (reference sequence). The ends were cut back, 0 bases at V and 3 bases at J, with 11 bases in the middle. This CDR3 is built from 14 residues. CDR3 amino acids: CSARDHKGYYGYTF. CDR3 in DNA: TGCAGTGCTAGAGATCACAAGGGGTACTATGGCTACACCTTC.

This clonotype was counted many times. The gene calls are TRBV5-1 and TRBJ2-7, with a weak D call TRBD1 (6 bases). The CDR3 totals 12 residues. V was clipped by 4 bases and J by 6 bases, with 11 bases between them. Per the germline V gene, CDR1 is SGHRS and CDR2 is YFSETQ. The CDR3, as DNA: TGCGCCAGCAGCCTCACAGGGTCCGAGCAGTACTTC. This encodes CASSLTGSEQYF.

This clonotype was counted at least ten times. The CDR3 protein is CASSSNRGRWAEAFF. CDR3 sequence (DNA): TGTGCCAGCAGTAGTAACAGGGGGCGCTGGGCTGAAGCTTTCTTT. V usage is TRBV12-3 or TRBV12-4 and J usage is TRBJ1-1; 9 bases align to TRBD1. V lost 5 bases and J lost 6; bases outside the gene matches: 10. This CDR3 spans 15 amino acids.

The chain carries TRBV29-1 and TRBJ1-2; D remains ambiguous. Germline V gene data show CDR1 as SQVTM and CDR2 as ANQGSEA. CDR3 length: 11 amino acids. Trimming removed 5 bases at V and 7 bases at J, with 11 bases between. The CDR3 loop is CSVRYIGGYTF. In DNA, the CDR3 is TGCAGCGTTCGCTATATAGGTGGCTACACCTTC.

This clonotype has ten or more counts. The chain uses TRBV7-9 and TRBJ2-5, with TRBD1 as a possible D gene (6 bases). Germline values: CDR1 SEHNR, CDR2 FQNEAQ (reference sequence). Trimming removed 6 bases at V and 3 bases at J, with 11 bases between. The CDR3 has 13 residues. CDR3: CASRDRPKETQYF. In DNA form, the CDR3 reads TGTGCCAGCAGAGACAGGCCTAAAGAGACCCAGTACTTC.

This clonotype turned up a few times. The chain uses TRBV27 and TRBJ2-7, with D possibly called TRBD1 or TRBD2 (6 bases each). The CDR3 runs to 15 residues. Trimming left V 7 bases short and J 4 bases short, with 20 bases between. Germline CDR1 MNHEY, CDR2 SMNVEV (reference sequence). The CDR3 sequence: CASMAGGGGVYEQYF. In DNA, the CDR3 is TGTGCCAGCATGGCCGGGGGCGGTGGGGTATACGAGCAGTACTTC.

This clonotype was detected many times. The chain employs TRBV5-5 and TRBJ2-7, with TRBD1 as a possible D gene (5 bases). Germline-derived CDR1 and CDR2 are SGHKS and YYEKEE (reference sequence). The germline V and J ends were trimmed by 0 bases and 0 bases, with 19 bases remaining between them. This CDR3 is 18 amino acids long. The CDR3 reads CASSLGSGALRGSYEQYF. The CDR3 DNA follows: TGTGCCAGCAGCTTGGGGTCTGGCGCCCTTAGGGGCTCCTACGAGCAGTACTTC.

This clonotype was recorded many times. V gene TRBV11-2 combines with J gene TRBJ2-7; D gene uncertain. The V and J ends lost 2 bases and 0 bases respectively, with 8 bases between them. This CDR3 is 14 amino acids long. Germline loops: CDR1 SGHAT, CDR2 FQNNGV. CDR3 amino acids: CASSLMRSSYEQYF. The CDR3, as DNA: TGTGCCAGCAGCTTAATGCGGAGCTCCTACGAGCAGTACTTC.

V is TRBV5-6 and J is TRBJ2-7, with 7 bases that match TRBD1. V trimming: 3 bases; J trimming: 7 bases; junction bases outside the gene matches: 16. Looked up from germline, CDR1 is SGHDT and CDR2 is YYEEEE. The CDR3 contains 16 residues. The CDR3 is CASSSYYRGPLGEQYF. The CDR3 DNA follows: TGTGCCAGCAGCTCCTACTACAGGGGCCCCCTTGGTGAGCAGTACTTC.

This clonotype was found many times. The CDR3 reads CSAKQDRNTEAFF. The DNA for the CDR3 is TGCAGTGCTAAGCAGGACAGGAACACTGAAGCTTTCTTT. V gene TRBV20-1 combines with J gene TRBJ1-1; maybe TRBD1 (6 bases). The germline V gene has CDR1 DFQATT and CDR2 SNEGSKA (reference sequence). With 4 bases removed from V and 1 base from J, the gap between germline ends came to 10 bases. This CDR3 has 13 residues.

This clonotype was seen repeatedly, ten times or more. The rearrangement links TRBV5-1 to TRBJ2-3; D remains unclear. Germline CDR1 reads SGHRS; CDR2 reads YFSETQ. V was pared by 4 bases and J by 2 bases, with 8 bases between. CDR3 length: 13 residues. The CDR3 DNA reads as TGCGCCAGCAGCCTGACAATCACAGATACGCAGTATTTT. Its protein is CASSLTITDTQYF.

The chain combines TRBV7-9 with TRBJ1-4; tentative D call: TRBD1 (5 bases). V was pared by 1 base and J by 2 bases, with 11 bases between. Looked up from germline, CDR1 is SEHNR and CDR2 is FQNEAQ (reference sequence). The CDR3 length is 16 residues. CDR3 loop: CASSLVEGRTNEKLFF. CDR3 coding DNA: TGTGCCAGCAGCTTAGTGGAGGGGAGGACTAATGAAAAACTGTTTTTT. Based on the CDR3 plus reference TRBV7-9 and TRBJ1-4, the full variable domain is DTGVSQNPRHKITKRGQNVTFRCDPISEHNRLYWYRQTLGQGPEFLTYFQNEAQLEKSRLLSDRFSAERPKGSFSTLEIQRTEQGDSAMYLCASSLVEGRTNEKLFFGSGTQLSVL.

Worth noting for this clonotype: A much larger clone differs by one base, so this may be a read error. The chain uses TRBV12-3 or TRBV12-4 and TRBJ2-2; TRBD2 matches 10 bases. The CDR3 length is 14 residues. The CDR3 loop is CVSSLAGGSGELFF. The CDR3 bases are TGTGTCAGCAGTTTAGCGGGAGGCTCCGGGGAGCTGTTTTTT.

The genes are TRBV20-1 and TRBJ2-7; D may correspond to TRBD1 or TRBD2 (6 bases each). Trimming removed 3 bases at V and 7 bases at J, with 22 bases between. This CDR3 is 15 amino acids long. Germline assignment: CDR1 DFQATT and CDR2 SNEGSKA (reference sequence). The CDR3 DNA follows: TGCAGTGCTAGGGGAGAGGGGGGCCTCCCGGGGGAGCAGTACTTC. It specifies CSARGEGGLPGEQYF.

The chain uses TRBV20-1 and TRBJ2-3; TRBD2 agrees at 8 bases. The CDR3 runs to 15 residues. Losses at the gene ends were 5 bases for V and 2 bases for J; bases not matched to a gene: 9. The germline gives CDR1 DFQATT, CDR2 SNEGSKA (reference sequence). This chain's CDR3 is CSAQLAALYTDTQYF. DNA of the CDR3: TGCAGTGCTCAACTAGCGGCTTTGTACACAGATACGCAGTATTTT.

The chain couples TRBV10-3 to TRBJ2-3, with D unresolved. V lost 8 bases to trimming and J lost 5 bases, with 20 bases between them. Germline V gives CDR1 ENHRY, CDR2 SYGVKD. This CDR3 comprises 15 residues. The CDR3 bases are TGTGCCATCGGCAGAGAGAGTGGTCTGATAGATACGCAGTATTTT. Translated: CAIGRESGLIDTQYF.

This clonotype was found many times. In nucleotides, the CDR3 is TGTGCCAGTCAAACAGGGAGGGACACCGGGGAGCTGTTTTTT. It is translated as CASQTGRDTGELFF. The V and J genes are TRBV7-8 and TRBJ2-2; TRBD2 is a possible D gene (7 bases). V was shortened by 9 bases and J by 3 bases, with 14 bases between the two germline ends. Germline loops: CDR1 SGHVS, CDR2 FQNEAQ. The CDR3 has 14 amino acids.

This clonotype was seen many times. The J gene is TRBJ2-1, the V gene TRBV20-1, with 7 bases matching TRBD2. Unmatched junction bases numbered 10, after V lost 5 bases and J lost 15 bases. CDR3 length: 11 amino acids. Per germline, CDR1 DFQATT and CDR2 SNEGSKA (reference sequence). CDR3 amino acids: CSAGGLGGAFF. CDR3 bases: TGCAGTGCTGGCGGACTAGGAGGGGCGTTCTTC.

The table lists this clonotype with many counts. The gene calls are TRBV29-1 and TRBJ1-2; 9 nucleotides match TRBD1. The V segment lost 2 bases and the J segment 4 bases; nucleotides outside the gene matches: 5. This CDR3 region has 14 residues. From germline, CDR1 is SQVTM and CDR2 ANQGSEA. CDR3 sequence reads: CSVEPPTGGYGYTF. In DNA, the CDR3 is TGCAGCGTTGAACCCCCGACAGGGGGCTATGGCTACACCTTC.

This clonotype was picked up many times. This chain uses TRBV20-1 with TRBJ2-3, with D maybe TRBD1 (5 bases). From germline, CDR1 is DFQATT and CDR2 SNEGSKA (reference sequence). CDR3 length: 18 amino acids. The V gene lost 1 base and the J gene lost 0 bases, with 20 bases spanning the gap. The CDR3 loop is CSARVQEKAFWSTDTQYF. CDR3 nucleotides: TGCAGTGCTAGAGTACAGGAGAAGGCATTTTGGAGCACAGATACGCAGTATTTT.